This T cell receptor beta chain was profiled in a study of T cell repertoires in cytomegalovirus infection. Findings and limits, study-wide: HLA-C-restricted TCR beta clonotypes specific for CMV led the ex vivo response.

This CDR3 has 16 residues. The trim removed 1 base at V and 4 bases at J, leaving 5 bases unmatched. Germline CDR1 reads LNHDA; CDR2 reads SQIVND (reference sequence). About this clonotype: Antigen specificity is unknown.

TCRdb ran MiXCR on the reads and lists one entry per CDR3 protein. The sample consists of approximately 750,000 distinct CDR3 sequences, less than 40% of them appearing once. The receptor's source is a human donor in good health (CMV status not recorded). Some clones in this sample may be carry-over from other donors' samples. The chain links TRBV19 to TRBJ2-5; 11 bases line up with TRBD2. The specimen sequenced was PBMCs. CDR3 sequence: CASSIGQLAGVETQYF. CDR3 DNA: TGTGCCAGTAGTATAGGTCAACTAGCGGGGGTAGAGACCCAGTACTTC.